This TCR beta chain was obtained from a study of identifying expanded T cells in peripheral blood. The CDR3 runs 11 residues. Germline CDR1 MNHNS, CDR2 SASEGT. V was pared by 5 bases and J by 9 bases, with 8 bases between. Libraries were prepared by immunoSEQ multiplex PCR; TCRdb keeps only in-frame clonotypes and omits some of them. There are about 130,000 clones in the sample; approximately 86% occur only once, and 8% to 9% lies in the top ten. No infections or other immune events were documented during collection. Study-wide findings and caveats: Over about two and four weeks, about 15 and 18 clones changed, versus 1.2 between replicates.

About this clone: Its antigen is unknown.

V usage is TRBV6-1 and J usage is TRBJ2-1, with D unresolved. Sequencing was performed on blood. The sequence was obtained from a person aged 18 to 75 in good health. The CDR3 reads CASSQTTEQFF. The DNA of the CDR3 is TGTGCCAGCAGTCAAACCACTGAGCAGTTCTTC.